This TCR beta chain was profiled in a study of shared T cell receptors in the human thymus. Some clones are missing from TCRdb's copy, which holds only in-frame ones; the method was immunoSEQ multiplex PCR. The sample lists 600,000 or so clones; more than 75% were seen once. The same data also went into a second study, on human thymus T cells. As that report states: Healthy Finnish infants undergoing corrective surgery for congenital heart defects were the donors. Resections obtained during corrective heart surgery supplied the thymus tissue. Related research described thymic repertoires that were highly overlapping among unrelated individuals.

The sequencing input was thymocytes. This clonotype originated in a boy under three years old with a congenital heart defect.

The CDR3 here is CASSAAGTSGNEQFF. CDR3 DNA: TGTGCCAGCAGCGCCGCCGGGACTAGTGGGAATGAGCAGTTCTTC. The chain carries TRBV11-2 and TRBJ2-1, with 8 bases matching TRBD2. V gave up 5 bases and J gave up 7 bases; unmatched junction bases: 10. The CDR3 runs to 15 residues. Per the germline V gene, CDR1 is SGHAT and CDR2 is FQNNGV.